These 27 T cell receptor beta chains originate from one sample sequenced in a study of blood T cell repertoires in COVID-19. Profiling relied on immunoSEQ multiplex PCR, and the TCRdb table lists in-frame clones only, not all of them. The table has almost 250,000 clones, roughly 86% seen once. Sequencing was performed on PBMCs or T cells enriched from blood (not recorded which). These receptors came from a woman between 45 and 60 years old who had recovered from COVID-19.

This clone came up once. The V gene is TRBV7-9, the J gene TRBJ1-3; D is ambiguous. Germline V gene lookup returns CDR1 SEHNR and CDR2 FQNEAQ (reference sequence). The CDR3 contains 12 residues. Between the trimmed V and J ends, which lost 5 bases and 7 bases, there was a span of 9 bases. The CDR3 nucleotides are TGTGCCAGCAGCCTAATCTTGAACACCATATATTTT. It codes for CASSLILNTIYF. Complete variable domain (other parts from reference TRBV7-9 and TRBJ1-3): DTGVSQNPRHKITKRGQNVTFRCDPISEHNRLYWYRQTLGQGPEFLTYFQNEAQLEKSRLLSDRFSAERPKGSFSTLEIQRTEQGDSAMYLCASSLILNTIYFGEGSWLTVV.

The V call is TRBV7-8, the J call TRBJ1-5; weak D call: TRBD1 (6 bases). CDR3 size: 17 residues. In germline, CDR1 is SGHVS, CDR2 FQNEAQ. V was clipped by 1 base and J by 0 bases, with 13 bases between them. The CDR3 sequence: CASSLDRVPLSNQPQHF. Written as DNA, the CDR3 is TGTGCCAGCAGCTTAGACAGGGTCCCCCTTAGCAATCAGCCCCAGCATTTT.

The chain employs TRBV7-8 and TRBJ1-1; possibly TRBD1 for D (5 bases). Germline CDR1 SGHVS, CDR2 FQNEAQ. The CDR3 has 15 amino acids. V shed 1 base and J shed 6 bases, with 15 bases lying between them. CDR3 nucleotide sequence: TGTGCCAGCAGCTTAGTGGCAGGGACTTTCCCTGAAGCTTTCTTT. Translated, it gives CASSLVAGTFPEAFF.

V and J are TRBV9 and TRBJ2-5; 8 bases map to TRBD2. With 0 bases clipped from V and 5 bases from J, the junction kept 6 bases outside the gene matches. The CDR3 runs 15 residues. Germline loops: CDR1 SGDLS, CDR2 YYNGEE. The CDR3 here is CASSVGQREWETQYF. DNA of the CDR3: TGTGCCAGCAGCGTAGGCCAGCGGGAGTGGGAGACCCAGTACTTC.

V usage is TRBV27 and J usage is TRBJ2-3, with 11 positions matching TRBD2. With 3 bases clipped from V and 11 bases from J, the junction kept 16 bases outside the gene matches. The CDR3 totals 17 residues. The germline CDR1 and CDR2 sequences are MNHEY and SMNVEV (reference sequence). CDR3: CASSLNWASGRNLGQYF. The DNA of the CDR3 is TGTGCCAGCAGTTTGAACTGGGCTAGCGGGAGGAACCTTGGGCAGTATTTT.

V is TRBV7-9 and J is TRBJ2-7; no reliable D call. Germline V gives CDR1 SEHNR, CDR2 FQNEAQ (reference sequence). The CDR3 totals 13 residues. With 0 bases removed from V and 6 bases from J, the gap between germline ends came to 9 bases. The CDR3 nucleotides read TGTGCCAGCAGCTTAGCGGAGACCTCCGAGCAGTACTTC. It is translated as CASSLAETSEQYF.

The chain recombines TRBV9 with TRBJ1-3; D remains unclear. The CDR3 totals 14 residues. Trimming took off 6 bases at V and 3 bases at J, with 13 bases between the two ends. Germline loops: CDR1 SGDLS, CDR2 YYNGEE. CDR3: CASTSGSGGNTIYF. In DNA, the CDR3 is TGTGCCAGCACCTCCGGCTCGGGTGGAAACACCATATATTTT.

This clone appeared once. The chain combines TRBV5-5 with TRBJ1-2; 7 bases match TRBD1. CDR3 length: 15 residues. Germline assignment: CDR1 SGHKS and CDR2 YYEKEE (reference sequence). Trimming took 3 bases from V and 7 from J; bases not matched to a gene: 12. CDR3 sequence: CASSSQGPHQGGYTF. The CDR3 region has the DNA TGTGCCAGCAGCTCACAGGGGCCTCATCAGGGTGGCTACACCTTC.

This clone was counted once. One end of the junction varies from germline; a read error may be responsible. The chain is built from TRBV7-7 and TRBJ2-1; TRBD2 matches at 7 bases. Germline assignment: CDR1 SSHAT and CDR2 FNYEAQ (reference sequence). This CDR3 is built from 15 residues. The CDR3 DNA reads TGTGCTAGCAGCTTAGGGACTAATTCCCCAAATGAGCAGTTCTTC. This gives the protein CASSLGTNSPNEQFF.

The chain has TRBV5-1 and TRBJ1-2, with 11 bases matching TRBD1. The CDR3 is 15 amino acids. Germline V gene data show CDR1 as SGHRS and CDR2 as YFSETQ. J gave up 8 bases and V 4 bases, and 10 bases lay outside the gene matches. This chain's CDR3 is CASSTGQGAGYGYTF. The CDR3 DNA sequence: TGCGCCAGCAGCACTGGACAGGGGGCTGGATACGGCTACACCTTC.

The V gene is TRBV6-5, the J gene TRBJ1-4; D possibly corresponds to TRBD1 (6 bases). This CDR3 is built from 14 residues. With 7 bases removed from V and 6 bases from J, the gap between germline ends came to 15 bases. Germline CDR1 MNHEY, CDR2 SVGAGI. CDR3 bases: TGTGCCAGCAAACGGAGGGGGGGAGATGAAAAACTGTTTTTT. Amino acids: CASKRRGGDEKLFF.

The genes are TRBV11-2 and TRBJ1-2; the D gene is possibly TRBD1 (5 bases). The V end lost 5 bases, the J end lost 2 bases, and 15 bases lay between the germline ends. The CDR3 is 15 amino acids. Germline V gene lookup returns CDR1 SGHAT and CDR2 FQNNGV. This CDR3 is CASSPPGGGNYGYTF. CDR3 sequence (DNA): TGTGCCAGCAGCCCGCCGGGGGGAGGGAACTATGGCTACACCTTC.

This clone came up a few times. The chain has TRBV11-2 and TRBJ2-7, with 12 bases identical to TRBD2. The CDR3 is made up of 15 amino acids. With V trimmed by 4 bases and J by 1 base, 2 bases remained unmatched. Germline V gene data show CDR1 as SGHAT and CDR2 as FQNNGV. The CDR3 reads CASSWTSGTSYEQYF. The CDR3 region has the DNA TGTGCCAGCAGCTGGACTAGCGGGACATCCTACGAGCAGTACTTC.

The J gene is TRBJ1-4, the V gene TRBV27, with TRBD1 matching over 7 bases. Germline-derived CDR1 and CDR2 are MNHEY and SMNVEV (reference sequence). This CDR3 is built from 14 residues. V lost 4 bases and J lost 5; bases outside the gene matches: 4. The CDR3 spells CASSWDRGNEKLFF. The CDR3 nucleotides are TGTGCCAGCAGTTGGGACAGAGGAAATGAAAAACTGTTTTTT.

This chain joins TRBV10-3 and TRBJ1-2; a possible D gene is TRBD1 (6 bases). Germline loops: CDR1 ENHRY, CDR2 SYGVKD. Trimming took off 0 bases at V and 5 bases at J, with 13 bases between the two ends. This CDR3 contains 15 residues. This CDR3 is CAISESRQGNYGYTF. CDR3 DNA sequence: TGTGCCATCAGTGAGTCTAGGCAGGGGAATTATGGCTACACCTTC.

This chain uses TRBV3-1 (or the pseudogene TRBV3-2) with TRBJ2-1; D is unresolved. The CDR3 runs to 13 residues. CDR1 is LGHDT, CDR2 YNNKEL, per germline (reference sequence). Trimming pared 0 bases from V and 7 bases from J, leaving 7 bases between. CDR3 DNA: TGTGCCAGCAGCCAAGATTTCGGGAATGAGCAGTTCTTC. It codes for CASSQDFGNEQFF.

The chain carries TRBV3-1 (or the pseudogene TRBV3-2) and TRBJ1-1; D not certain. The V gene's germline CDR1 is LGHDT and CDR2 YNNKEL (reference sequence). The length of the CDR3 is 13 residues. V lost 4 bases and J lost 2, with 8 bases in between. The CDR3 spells CASSPIPNTEAFF. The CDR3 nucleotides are TGTGCCAGCAGCCCAATTCCCAACACTGAAGCTTTCTTT.

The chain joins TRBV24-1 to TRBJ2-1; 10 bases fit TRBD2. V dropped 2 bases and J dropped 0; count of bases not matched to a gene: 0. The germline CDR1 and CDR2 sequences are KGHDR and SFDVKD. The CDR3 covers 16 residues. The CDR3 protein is CATSDSSGSSYNEQFF. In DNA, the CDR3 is TGTGCCACCAGTGATTCTAGCGGGAGCTCCTACAATGAGCAGTTCTTC.

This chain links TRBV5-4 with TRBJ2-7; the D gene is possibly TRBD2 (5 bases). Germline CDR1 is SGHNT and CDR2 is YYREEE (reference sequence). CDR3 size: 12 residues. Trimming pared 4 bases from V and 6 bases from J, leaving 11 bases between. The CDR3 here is CASSNLRGEQYF. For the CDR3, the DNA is TGTGCCAGCAGCAATCTCCGGGGCGAGCAGTACTTC.

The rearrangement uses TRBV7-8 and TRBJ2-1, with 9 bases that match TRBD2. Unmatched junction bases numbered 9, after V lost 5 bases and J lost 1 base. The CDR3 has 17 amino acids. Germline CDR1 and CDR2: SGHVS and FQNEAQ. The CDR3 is CASSHDGTSLSYNEQFF. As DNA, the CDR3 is TGTGCCAGCAGCCACGACGGGACTAGCTTATCCTACAATGAGCAGTTCTTC.

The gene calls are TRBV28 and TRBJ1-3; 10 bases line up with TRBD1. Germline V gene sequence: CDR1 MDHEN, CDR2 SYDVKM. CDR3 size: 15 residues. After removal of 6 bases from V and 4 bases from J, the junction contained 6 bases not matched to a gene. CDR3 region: CASSSTGGAGNTIYF. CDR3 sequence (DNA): TGTGCCAGCAGCTCGACAGGGGGCGCAGGAAACACCATATATTTT. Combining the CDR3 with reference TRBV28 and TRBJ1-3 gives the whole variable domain DVKVTQSSRYLVKRTGEKVFLECVQDMDHENMFWYRQDPGLGLRLIYFSYDVKMKEKGDIPEGYSVSREKKERFSLILESASTNQTSMYLCASSSTGGAGNTIYFGEGSWLTVV.

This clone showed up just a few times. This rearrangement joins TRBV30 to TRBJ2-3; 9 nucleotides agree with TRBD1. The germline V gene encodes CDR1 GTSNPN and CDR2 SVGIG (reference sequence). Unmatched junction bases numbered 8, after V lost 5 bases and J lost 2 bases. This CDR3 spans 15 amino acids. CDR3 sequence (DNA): TGTGCCTGGGAGACCGGGACAGGGAACACAGATACGCAGTATTTT. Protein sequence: CAWETGTGNTDTQYF.

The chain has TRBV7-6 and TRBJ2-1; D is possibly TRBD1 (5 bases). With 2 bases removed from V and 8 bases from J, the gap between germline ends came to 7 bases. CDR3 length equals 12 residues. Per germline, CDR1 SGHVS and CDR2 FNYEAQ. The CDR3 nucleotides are TGTGCCAGCAGCTTAACAGGTGATGAGCAGTTCTTC. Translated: CASSLTGDEQFF.

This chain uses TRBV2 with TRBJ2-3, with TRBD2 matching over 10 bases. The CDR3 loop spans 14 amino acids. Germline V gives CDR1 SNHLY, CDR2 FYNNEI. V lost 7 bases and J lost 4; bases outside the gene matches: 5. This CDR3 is CASKALAGADTQYF. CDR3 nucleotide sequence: TGTGCCAGCAAGGCTCTAGCGGGGGCAGATACGCAGTATTTT.

The chain's CDR3 is CASTRDRVNSPLHF. CDR3 nucleotides: TGTGCCAGCACGCGGGACAGAGTCAATTCACCCCTCCACTTT. This chain uses TRBV2 with TRBJ1-6, with 7 bases aligning to TRBD1. CDR1 SNHLY and CDR2 FYNNEI come from the germline V gene. The CDR3 contains 14 residues. With V trimmed by 7 bases and J by 7 bases, 7 bases remained unmatched.

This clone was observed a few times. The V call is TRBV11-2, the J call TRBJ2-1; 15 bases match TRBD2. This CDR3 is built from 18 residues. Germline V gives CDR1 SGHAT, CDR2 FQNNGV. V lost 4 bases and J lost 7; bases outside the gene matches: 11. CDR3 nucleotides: TGTGCCAGCAGCTCAATCGGACTAGCGGGAGGGCCGAGGAATGAGCAGTTCTTC. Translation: CASSSIGLAGGPRNEQFF.

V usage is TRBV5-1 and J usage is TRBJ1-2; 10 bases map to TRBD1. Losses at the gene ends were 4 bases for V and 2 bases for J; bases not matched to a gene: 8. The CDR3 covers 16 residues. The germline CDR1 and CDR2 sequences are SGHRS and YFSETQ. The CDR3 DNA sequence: TGCGCCAGCAGCCACAATCCGGGACAGGGGAACTATGGCTACACCTTC. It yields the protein CASSHNPGQGNYGYTF.